One sample yielded the 15 T cell receptor beta chains listed below, sequenced in a study of cytomegalovirus exposure and HLA in healthy donors. Primers: 60 Vbeta forward and 13 Jbeta reverse. Libraries were prepared by immunoSEQ multiplex PCR; TCRdb keeps only in-frame clonotypes and omits some of them. Of around 140,000 clones in the sample, roughly 85% were seen once. The sequenced material came from PBMCs. The receptors stem from a middle-aged man in good health and CMV-seronegative.

The chain is built from TRBV7-9 and TRBJ2-1; D is perhaps TRBD2 (5 bases). The germline gives CDR1 SEHNR, CDR2 FQNEAQ (reference sequence). Between the trimmed V and J ends, which lost 1 base and 9 bases, there was a span of 13 bases. CDR3 size: 14 residues. The CDR3: CASSLVPVEGEQFF. The CDR3 nucleotides are TGTGCCAGCAGCTTAGTGCCAGTCGAGGGTGAGCAGTTCTTC.

This clone was found a few times. V and J are TRBV13 and TRBJ2-5; 14 bases match TRBD2. V lost 4 bases and J lost 5; bases outside the gene matches: 3. The length of the CDR3 is 15 residues. Germline values: CDR1 PRHDT, CDR2 FYEKMQ (reference sequence). CDR3 nucleotides: TGTGCCAGCAGCTCGGGACTAGCGGGAGCGGAGACCCAGTACTTC. Its protein product is CASSSGLAGAETQYF. The entire variable domain, with the rest obtained from reference TRBV13 and TRBJ2-5, is as follows: AAGVIQSPRHLIKEKRETATLKCYPIPRHDTVYWYQQGPGQDPQFLISFYEKMQSDKGSIPDRFSAQQFSDYHSELNMSSLELGDSALYFCASSSGLAGAETQYFGPGTRLLVL.

J is TRBJ1-2 and V is TRBV5-6; 9 bases agree with TRBD1. V trimming: 4 bases; J trimming: 2 bases; junction bases outside the gene matches: 9. The CDR3 is 16 residues long. From germline, CDR1 is SGHDT and CDR2 YYEEEE. The CDR3 protein is CASSPRDREKNYGYTF. In DNA, the CDR3 is TGTGCCAGCAGCCCCCGGGACAGGGAAAAAAACTATGGCTACACCTTC.

CDR3 sequence: CASSTGSGRYSPLHF. The CDR3 nucleotides read TGTGCCAGCAGCACGGGGAGCGGGCGGTATTCACCCCTCCACTTT. The V gene is TRBV27, the J gene TRBJ1-6; D unclear. CDR1 is MNHEY, CDR2 SMNVEV, per germline (reference sequence). With 6 bases removed from V and 8 bases from J, the gap between germline ends came to 17 bases. The CDR3 runs 15 residues.

The chain employs TRBV7-3 and TRBJ2-5, with 9 bases identical to TRBD1. CDR1 and CDR2 from the germline V gene are SGHTA and FQGTGA. CDR3 length: 15 residues. The trim removed 4 bases at V and 2 bases at J, leaving 5 bases unmatched. The CDR3 sequence: CASSSDRGPQETQYF. CDR3 coding DNA: TGTGCCAGCAGCTCGGACAGGGGACCTCAAGAGACCCAGTACTTC.

The V and J genes are TRBV4-3 and TRBJ2-7; D is unresolved. Germline CDR1 and CDR2: LGHNA and YSLEER. The V gene lost 0 bases and the J gene lost 3 bases, with 12 bases spanning the gap. This CDR3 has 15 amino acids. CDR3 bases: TGCGCCAGCAGCCAAGATCGGTCCCCCAACTACGAGCAGTACTTC. Translating it yields CASSQDRSPNYEQYF.

This chain links TRBV4-3 with TRBJ2-2; 7 nucleotides match TRBD2. CDR1 LGHNA and CDR2 YSLEER come from the germline V gene. This CDR3 comprises 14 residues. V lost 1 base, J lost 5 bases, and 1 base stayed unmatched. The DNA for the CDR3 is TGCGCCAGCAGCCAAGTCGGGGGGACCGGGGAGCTGTTTTTT. Residues: CASSQVGGTGELFF.

This clone occurred once. The gene calls are TRBV11-2 and TRBJ1-2; TRBD1 is a possible D gene (5 bases). The V end was cut by 0 bases, the J end by 2 bases, with 16 bases between. Germline V gives CDR1 SGHAT, CDR2 FQNNGV. The CDR3 length is 17 residues. The CDR3 sequence: CASSLDRGPYLNYGYTF. The CDR3 DNA sequence: TGTGCCAGCAGCTTAGATAGGGGCCCCTATTTAAACTATGGCTACACCTTC. Supplemented by reference TRBV11-2 and TRBJ1-2, the full variable domain reads EAGVAQSPRYKIIEKRQSVAFWCNPISGHATLYWYQQILGQGPKLLIQFQNNGVVDDSQLPKDRFSAERLKGVDSTLKIQPAKLEDSAVYLCASSLDRGPYLNYGYTFGSGTRLTVV.

The chain recombines TRBV7-8 with TRBJ1-2, with TRBD1 as a possible D gene (5 bases). The V gene lost 1 base and the J gene lost 5 bases, with 14 bases spanning the gap. This CDR3 is built from 15 residues. The V gene's germline CDR1 is SGHVS and CDR2 FQNEAQ. This CDR3 is CASSLGFRDRYGYTF. CDR3 nucleotide sequence: TGTGCCAGCAGCTTAGGATTCAGGGATAGGTATGGCTACACCTTC.

The V call is TRBV5-1, the J call TRBJ2-7, with 7 bases lining up with TRBD1. The CDR3 extends over 15 amino acids. From germline, CDR1 is SGHRS and CDR2 YFSETQ. V lost 4 bases, J lost 0 bases, and 7 bases stayed unmatched. CDR3 residues: CASSGQTGNSYEQYF. In DNA form, the CDR3 reads TGCGCCAGCAGCGGCCAGACAGGGAACTCCTACGAGCAGTACTTC.

The chain uses TRBV6-5 and TRBJ1-1; possible D gene TRBD1, 5 bases. V gave up 7 bases and J gave up 5 bases, with 17 bases separating them. This CDR3 contains 14 residues. Germline CDR1 MNHEY, CDR2 SVGAGI. The DNA of the CDR3 is TGTGCCAGCACACCGGCAGGGCCTGGGACTGAAGCTTTCTTT. Translating gives CASTPAGPGTEAFF.

The chain joins TRBV28 to TRBJ1-5; D is possibly TRBD1 (6 bases). V was cut by 7 bases and J by 0 bases, with 10 bases left in between. CDR3 size: 14 residues. CDR1 and CDR2 (germline): MDHEN, SYDVKM. The CDR3 loop is CASTVGGSNQPQHF. The CDR3 region has the DNA TGTGCCAGCACCGTAGGGGGTAGCAATCAGCCCCAGCATTTT. Looking up the rest from reference TRBV28 and TRBJ1-5 gives the full variable domain: DVKVTQSSRYLVKRTGEKVFLECVQDMDHENMFWYRQDPGLGLRLIYFSYDVKMKEKGDIPEGYSVSREKKERFSLILESASTNQTSMYLCASTVGGSNQPQHFGDGTRLSIL.

The chain has TRBV7-6 and TRBJ2-3, with D possibly matching TRBD2 (5 bases). This CDR3 spans 17 amino acids. Germline V gene sequence: CDR1 SGHVS, CDR2 FNYEAQ. V was shortened by 5 bases and J by 1 base, with 19 bases between the two germline ends. CDR3 sequence: CASSLQSGLLGTDTQYF. The CDR3, as DNA: TGTGCCAGCAGCCTGCAGTCTGGGCTACTAGGCACAGATACGCAGTATTTT.

The J gene is TRBJ2-1, the V gene TRBV2, with TRBD1 as a possible D gene (6 bases). The germline V gene has CDR1 SNHLY and CDR2 FYNNEI. The CDR3 length is 15 residues. Deletions cut 4 bases from V and 1 base from J, with 11 bases between. As DNA, the CDR3 is TGTGCCAGCAGTGGGAGACAGGTTTCCTACAATGAGCAGTTCTTC. Protein product: CASSGRQVSYNEQFF.

V gene TRBV29-1 combines with J gene TRBJ1-1; D ambiguous. Germline V lookup: CDR1 SQVTM, CDR2 ANQGSEA. This CDR3 comprises 13 residues. V was clipped by 7 bases and J by 3 bases, with 15 bases between them. The CDR3 DNA reads as TGCAGCGCCCGTGTGGGGAGGGACACTGAAGCTTTCTTT. Translated: CSARVGRDTEAFF.